This entry lists 26 T cell receptor beta chains sequenced from one sample in a study of blood T cell repertoires in COVID-19. The table came from immunoSEQ multiplex PCR; TCRdb's copy has only in-frame clones and leaves some out. Counted here are some 42,000 clones, more than 75% occurring once; the ten biggest clones make up around 14%. Sequencing was performed on peripheral blood. The receptors stem from a woman in her 70s in a cohort sampled during active COVID-19.

The chain recombines TRBV3-1 (or the pseudogene TRBV3-2) with TRBJ1-2; no firm D call. The CDR3 is 15 residues long. CDR1 is LGHDT, CDR2 YNNKEL, per germline (reference sequence). Trimming shortened V by 8 bases and J by 0 bases, and 16 bases separated the two germline ends. CDR3 DNA sequence: TGTGCCAGCGTGAAAAGCGCGAGGGCTAACTATGGCTACACCTTC. Its protein product is CASVKSARANYGYTF.

The chain combines TRBV2 with TRBJ2-2; 9 bases line up with TRBD1. The germline gives CDR1 SNHLY, CDR2 FYNNEI. The CDR3 extends over 16 amino acids. Losses at the gene ends were 4 bases for V and 4 bases for J; bases not matched to a gene: 7. Written as DNA, the CDR3 is TGTGCCAGCAGTGCTTCTGGGACAGGGACCACCGGGGAGCTGTTTTTT. Amino acid sequence: CASSASGTGTTGELFF.

The CDR3 reads CAISESRDEQFF. CDR3 DNA: TGTGCCATCAGTGAATCGCGGGATGAGCAGTTCTTC. V and J are TRBV10-3 and TRBJ2-1; a weak D match, TRBD2 (5 bases). Germline CDR1 and CDR2: ENHRY and SYGVKD. This CDR3 region has 12 residues. The V gene lost 3 bases and the J gene lost 8 bases, with 8 bases spanning the gap.

The J gene is TRBJ2-3, the V gene TRBV28, with D possibly TRBD2 on 6 matching bases. V was clipped by 3 bases and J by 0 bases, with 13 bases between them. CDR3 length: 16 residues. Germline V CDR1 and CDR2: MDHEN, SYDVKM. The CDR3 region is CASSFLGGDSTDTQYF. CDR3 coding DNA: TGTGCCAGCAGTTTTTTAGGAGGGGATAGCACAGATACGCAGTATTTT.

The V call is TRBV9, the J call TRBJ1-5, with TRBD1 matching over 7 bases. Germline-derived CDR1 and CDR2 are SGDLS and YYNGEE. With V trimmed by 2 bases and J by 0 bases, 14 bases remained unmatched. This CDR3 spans 19 amino acids. CDR3 sequence reads: CASSVGLEGALYSNQPQHF. DNA for the CDR3: TGTGCCAGCAGCGTGGGGCTGGAGGGGGCCTTATATAGCAATCAGCCCCAGCATTTT. Complete variable domain (other parts from reference TRBV9 and TRBJ1-5): DSGVTQTPKHLITATGQRVTLRCSPRSGDLSVYWYQQSLDQGLQFLIQYYNGEERAKGNILERFSAQQFPDLHSELNLSSLELGDSALYFCASSVGLEGALYSNQPQHFGDGTRLSIL.

This clone was counted between two and nine times. V is TRBV18 and J is TRBJ2-1, with 11 bases identical to TRBD2. J lost 9 bases, V lost 3 bases, and 4 bases had no gene match. This CDR3 comprises 14 residues. Germline CDR1 reads KGHSH; CDR2 reads LQKENI. The CDR3 sequence: CASSPGTSGLEQFF. The CDR3 coding sequence is TGTGCCAGCTCACCGGGGACTAGCGGCCTTGAGCAGTTCTTC. Looking up the rest from reference TRBV18 and TRBJ2-1 gives the full variable domain: NAGVMQNPRHLVRRRGQEARLRCSPMKGHSHVYWYRQLPEEGLKFMVYLQKENIIDESGMPKERFSAEFPKEGPSILRIQQVVRGDSAAYFCASSPGTSGLEQFFGPGTRLTVL.

The rearrangement links TRBV21-1 to TRBJ2-3; TRBD2, as called in the table, went unchecked against the DNA. TRBV21-1 is a documented pseudogene. The CDR3 has 19 amino acids. CDR3 residues: CASSKGDSGHVKLTDTQYF. CDR3 nucleotides: TGTGCCAGCAGCAAAGGGGATAGCGGGCACGTAAAACTCACAGATACGCAGTATTTT.

The rearrangement joins TRBV5-4 to TRBJ2-7, with TRBD1 matching 8 bases. The CDR3 runs to 15 residues. The V and J ends lost 0 bases and 4 bases, in that order; junction bases with no gene match: 6. Looked up from germline, CDR1 is SGHNT and CDR2 is YYREEE (reference sequence). CDR3 sequence: CASSLAGGGPYEQYF. Written as DNA, the CDR3 is TGTGCCAGCAGCTTGGCAGGGGGCGGACCGTACGAGCAGTACTTC.

This chain uses TRBV4-1 with TRBJ2-7; TRBD1 might be the D (6 bases). Trimming pared 1 base from V and 3 bases from J, leaving 10 bases between. The CDR3 extends over 14 amino acids. Germline CDR1 reads MGHRA; CDR2 reads YSYEKL. Written as DNA, the CDR3 is TGCGCCAGCAGCCAAGCGTGGACAGACTACGAGCAGTACTTC. This translates into CASSQAWTDYEQYF.

The CDR3 region is CASSQVASGLPVIGGELFF. The CDR3, as DNA: TGTGCCAGCAGCCAAGTGGCTAGCGGACTCCCCGTCATCGGCGGGGAGCTGTTTTTT. The genes are TRBV3-1 (or the pseudogene TRBV3-2) and TRBJ2-2; 7 bases are a match to TRBD2. From germline, CDR1 is LGHDT and CDR2 YNNKEL (reference sequence). CDR3 length equals 19 residues. V shed 1 base, J shed 7 bases, and the junction held 18 bases outside the gene matches.

This chain uses TRBV27 with TRBJ2-7; no firm D call. Germline CDR1 and CDR2: MNHEY and SMNVEV (reference sequence). V gave up 2 bases and J gave up 0 bases, with 11 bases separating them. CDR3 length: 15 residues. CDR3 DNA: TGTGCCAGCAGTTTAAAAGAGGCAACCTCCTACGAGCAGTACTTC. Protein sequence: CASSLKEATSYEQYF.

The rearrangement uses TRBV7-2 and TRBJ2-3; TRBD2 matches 9 bases. Germline V CDR1 and CDR2: SGHTA, FQGNSA. This CDR3 is 16 amino acids long. V shed 5 bases, J shed 5 bases, and the junction held 11 bases outside the gene matches. Here the CDR3 reads CASSHPRTSEGDTQYF. Here the CDR3 DNA reads TGTGCCAGCAGCCATCCTCGGACTAGCGAAGGAGATACGCAGTATTTT.

The J gene is TRBJ1-2, the V gene TRBV30; D is undetermined. Trimming removed 0 bases from V and 8 bases from J, with 19 bases in between. Germline loops: CDR1 GTSNPN, CDR2 SVGIG (reference sequence). The CDR3 totals 15 residues. CDR3 DNA sequence: TGTGCCTGGAGTGTACAGCGGGGTTTGAGGGAGGGCTACACCTTC. This gives the protein CAWSVQRGLREGYTF.

The chain recombines TRBV10-1 with TRBJ2-1; TRBD1 is a possible D gene (5 bases). This CDR3 is built from 15 residues. Trimming removed 2 bases from V and 3 bases from J, with 11 bases in between. Germline V lookup: CDR1 WNHNN, CDR2 SYGVQD (reference sequence). The CDR3 reads CASSEGQGDYNEQFF. In DNA, the CDR3 is TGCGCCAGCAGTGAGGGGCAGGGTGACTACAATGAGCAGTTCTTC.

The chain links TRBV4-1 to TRBJ1-1; TRBD1 aligns across 10 bases. This CDR3 comprises 13 residues. V lost 1 base and J lost 10; bases outside the gene matches: 3. Germline CDR1 MGHRA, CDR2 YSYEKL. The CDR3 DNA sequence: TGCGCCAGCAGCCAAGGGGACAGGGGTCCAGCTTTCTTT. This encodes CASSQGDRGPAFF.

This chain connects TRBV28 to TRBJ2-7; D may be TRBD1 (6 bases). This CDR3 has 15 amino acids. V lost 5 bases and J lost 6, with 20 bases in between. Germline V CDR1 and CDR2: MDHEN, SYDVKM. CDR3 loop: CASSLIVGAPGEQYF. CDR3 in DNA: TGTGCCAGCAGTCTCATTGTGGGGGCCCCGGGCGAGCAGTACTTC.

This chain joins TRBV28 and TRBJ1-2; weak D call: TRBD1 (6 bases). The CDR3 totals 14 residues. Looked up from germline, CDR1 is MDHEN and CDR2 is SYDVKM. The ends were cut back, 5 bases at V and 5 bases at J, with 15 bases in the middle. The CDR3 region has the DNA TGTGCCAGCAGTCCCGAACAGGGTCTTTATGGCTACACCTTC. It is translated as CASSPEQGLYGYTF.

The rearrangement uses TRBV30 and TRBJ2-2, with D maybe TRBD2 (6 bases). The CDR3 length is 15 residues. CDR1 GTSNPN and CDR2 SVGIG come from the germline V gene (reference sequence). V lost 2 bases, J lost 7 bases, and 17 bases lay in between. The CDR3 nucleotides are TGTGCCTGGAGTCGGACGACTAGTTACCACGGGGAGCTGTTTTTT. It translates to CAWSRTTSYHGELFF.

The chain has TRBV19 and TRBJ2-1; TRBD2 matches 11 bases. Germline V lookup: CDR1 LNHDA, CDR2 SQIVND (reference sequence). The CDR3 totals 15 residues. V lost 5 bases, J lost 6 bases, and 6 bases stayed unmatched. This CDR3 reads CASSVLAGGINEQFF. The DNA of the CDR3 is TGTGCCAGTAGTGTCCTAGCGGGAGGAATCAATGAGCAGTTCTTC.

The sample holds one count of this clone. The gene calls are TRBV5-1 and TRBJ2-2; a weak D match, TRBD2 (6 bases). V lost 4 bases to trimming and J lost 4 bases, with 14 bases between them. This CDR3 has 15 residues. The germline V gene has CDR1 SGHRS and CDR2 YFSETQ. CDR3 protein: CASSPRDGGTGELFF. The CDR3 bases are TGCGCCAGCAGCCCCCGGGACGGGGGCACCGGGGAGCTGTTTTTT.

In DNA form, the CDR3 reads TGTGCCAGCACCACCCGGGGGACAGACTCCCAAGAGACCCAGTACTTC. It is translated as CASTTRGTDSQETQYF. This chain joins TRBV28 and TRBJ2-5; the D gene is possibly TRBD1 (7 bases). Germline V gene lookup returns CDR1 MDHEN and CDR2 SYDVKM. The CDR3 runs to 16 residues. V was cut by 7 bases and J by 1 base, with 19 bases left in between. The full variable domain, completed using reference TRBV28 and TRBJ2-5, is DVKVTQSSRYLVKRTGEKVFLECVQDMDHENMFWYRQDPGLGLRLIYFSYDVKMKEKGDIPEGYSVSREKKERFSLILESASTNQTSMYLCASTTRGTDSQETQYFGPGTRLLVL.

The J gene is TRBJ1-3, the V gene TRBV7-2, with a possible D match to TRBD1 (6 bases). Trimming stripped 6 bases from V and 2 bases from J, with 11 bases between. CDR1 is SGHTA, CDR2 FQGNSA, per germline. CDR3 length equals 14 residues. Here the CDR3 reads CASSPRGTGNTIYF. CDR3 nucleotides: TGTGCCAGCAGTCCTAGGGGGACTGGAAACACCATATATTTT.

This chain uses TRBV29-1 with TRBJ2-1, with 16 bases identical to TRBD2. Germline V gives CDR1 SQVTM, CDR2 ANQGSEA. The CDR3 covers 15 residues. J lost 13 bases, V lost 1 base, and 7 bases had no gene match. CDR3 coding DNA: TGCAGCGTTGAAGGTCCGGGACTAGCGGGAGGGGGACAGTTCTTC. This gives the protein CSVEGPGLAGGGQFF.

A few counts support this clone. The V and J genes are TRBV24-1 and TRBJ2-7; D is undetermined. This CDR3 has 17 residues. CDR1 is KGHDR and CDR2 is SFDVKD in the germline V gene. V dropped 1 base and J dropped 4 bases, with 19 bases sitting between them. DNA for the CDR3: TGTGCCACCAGTGATTTCCCGGCGGCTTCCTCCAATTACGAGCAGTACTTC. Protein product: CATSDFPAASSNYEQYF.

This chain uses TRBV11-2 with TRBJ2-7, with 8 bases fitting TRBD1. V was pared by 5 bases and J by 7 bases, with 16 bases of the junction left unmatched. The CDR3 sequence is 16 residues long. The V gene's germline CDR1 is SGHAT and CDR2 FQNNGV. The chain's CDR3 is CASSPADTGGSREQYF. The CDR3 region has the DNA TGTGCCAGCAGCCCCGCCGATACAGGGGGGTCGAGGGAGCAGTACTTC.

The CDR3 here is CAWNPSTDTQYF. CDR3 DNA: TGTGCCTGGAATCCTAGCACAGATACGCAGTATTTT. The rearrangement joins TRBV30 to TRBJ2-3; the D is unclear. Germline CDR1 is GTSNPN and CDR2 is SVGIG (reference sequence). The CDR3 covers 12 residues. V lost 4 bases and J 0 bases, leaving 5 bases between the germline ends.